This T cell receptor beta chain appears in the sequencing data of a study of early T cells in non-severe SARS-CoV-2 infection. Study information: Alpha and beta chains were unpaired, from unsorted whole-blood bulk RNA.

This clonotype was counted ten times or more. Unique molecular identifiers were added to individual cDNA molecules. Via MiXCR, TCRdb re-called the 5' RACE reads, giving one row per CDR3 protein. The table shows roughly 86,000 distinct CDR3 sequences, with less than 8% occurring only once. From germline, CDR1 is SGHTS and CDR2 YDEGEE. Trimming cost V 2 bases and J 8 bases, with 8 bases left between them. The CDR3 extends over 12 amino acids. Sequencing input: whole blood. This clonotype was sampled from an adult who was a healthcare worker with PCR-confirmed SARS-CoV-2 infection or an uninfected control (not recorded which). This chain links TRBV5-8 with TRBJ2-1; D is ambiguous. The CDR3 loop is CASSLMLHEQFF. For the CDR3, the DNA is TGTGCCAGCAGCTTAATGCTTCATGAGCAGTTCTTC.